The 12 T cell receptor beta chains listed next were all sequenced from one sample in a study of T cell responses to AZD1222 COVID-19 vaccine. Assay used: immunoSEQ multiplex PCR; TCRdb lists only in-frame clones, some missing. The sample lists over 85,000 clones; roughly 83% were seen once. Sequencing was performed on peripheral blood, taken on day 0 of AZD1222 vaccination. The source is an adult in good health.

In nucleotides, the CDR3 is TGTGCCAGCAGTTACGACGCGATTAAGCAGTTCTTC. Translating it yields CASSYDAIKQFF. The chain uses TRBV6-5 and TRBJ2-1, with no clear D. V shed 2 bases and J shed 11 bases, with 10 bases lying between them. Germline V gene lookup returns CDR1 MNHEY and CDR2 SVGAGI. This CDR3 comprises 12 residues.

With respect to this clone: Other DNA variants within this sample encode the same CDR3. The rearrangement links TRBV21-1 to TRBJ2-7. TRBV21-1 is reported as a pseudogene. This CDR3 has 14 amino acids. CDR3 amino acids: CASSKKGFSYEQYF. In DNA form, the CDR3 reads TGTGCCAGCAGCAAAAAAGGGTTCTCCTACGAGCAGTACTTC.

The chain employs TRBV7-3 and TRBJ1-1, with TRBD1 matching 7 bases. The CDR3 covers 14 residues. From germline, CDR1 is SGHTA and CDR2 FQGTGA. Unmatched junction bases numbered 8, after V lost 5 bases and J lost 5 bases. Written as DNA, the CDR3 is TGTGCCAGCAGCGCCTCGGACAGGTCGACTGAAGCTTTCTTT. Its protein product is CASSASDRSTEAFF.

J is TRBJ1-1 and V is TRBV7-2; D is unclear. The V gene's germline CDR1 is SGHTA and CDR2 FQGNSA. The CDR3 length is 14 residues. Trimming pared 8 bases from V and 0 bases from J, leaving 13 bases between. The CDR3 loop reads CASLPWSLNTEAFF. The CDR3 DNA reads TGTGCCAGCCTCCCCTGGAGCTTGAACACTGAAGCTTTCTTT.

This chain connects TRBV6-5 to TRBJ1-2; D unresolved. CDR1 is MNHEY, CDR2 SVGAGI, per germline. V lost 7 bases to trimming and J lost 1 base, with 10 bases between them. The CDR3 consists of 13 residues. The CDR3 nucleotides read TGTGCCAGCATCGCCGGGATTAACTATGGCTACACCTTC. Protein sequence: CASIAGINYGYTF.

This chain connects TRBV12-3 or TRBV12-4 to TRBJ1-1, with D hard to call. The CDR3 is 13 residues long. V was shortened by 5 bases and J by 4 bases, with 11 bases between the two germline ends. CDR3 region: CASSGMGGTEAFF. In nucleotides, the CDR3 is TGTGCCAGCAGTGGGATGGGAGGCACTGAAGCTTTCTTT.

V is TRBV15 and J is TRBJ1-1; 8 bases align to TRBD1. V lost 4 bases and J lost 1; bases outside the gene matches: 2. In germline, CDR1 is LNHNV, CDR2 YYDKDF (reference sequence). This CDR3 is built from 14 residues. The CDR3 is CATSKGQANTEAFF. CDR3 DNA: TGTGCCACCAGCAAGGGACAGGCGAACACTGAAGCTTTCTTT.

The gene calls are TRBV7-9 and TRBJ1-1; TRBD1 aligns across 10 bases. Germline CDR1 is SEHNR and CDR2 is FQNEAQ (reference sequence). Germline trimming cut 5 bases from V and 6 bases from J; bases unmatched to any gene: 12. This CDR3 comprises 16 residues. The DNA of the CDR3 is TGTGCCAGCAGCCGAGACCCGGGACAGGGGAGGGCTGAAGCTTTCTTT. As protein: CASSRDPGQGRAEAFF. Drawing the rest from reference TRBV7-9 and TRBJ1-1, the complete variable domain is DTGVSQNPRHKITKRGQNVTFRCDPISEHNRLYWYRQTLGQGPEFLTYFQNEAQLEKSRLLSDRFSAERPKGSFSTLEIQRTEQGDSAMYLCASSRDPGQGRAEAFFGQGTRLTVV.

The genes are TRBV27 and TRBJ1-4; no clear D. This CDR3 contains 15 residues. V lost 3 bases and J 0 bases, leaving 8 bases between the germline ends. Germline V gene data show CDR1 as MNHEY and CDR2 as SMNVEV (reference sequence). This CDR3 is CASSFSRATNEKLFF. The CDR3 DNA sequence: TGTGCCAGCAGTTTTAGCCGGGCAACTAATGAAAAACTGTTTTTT.

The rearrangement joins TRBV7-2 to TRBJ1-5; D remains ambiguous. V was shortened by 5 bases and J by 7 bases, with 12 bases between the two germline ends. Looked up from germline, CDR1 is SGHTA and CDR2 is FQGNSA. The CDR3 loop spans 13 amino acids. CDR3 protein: CASSPEVRQPQHF. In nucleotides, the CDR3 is TGTGCCAGCAGCCCCGAGGTTCGGCAGCCCCAGCATTTT.

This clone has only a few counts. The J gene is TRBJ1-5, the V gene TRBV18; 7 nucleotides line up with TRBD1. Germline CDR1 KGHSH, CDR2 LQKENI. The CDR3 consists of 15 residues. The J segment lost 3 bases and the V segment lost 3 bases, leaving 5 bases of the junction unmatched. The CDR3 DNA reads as TGTGCCAGCTCACCGAACAGGGGTAACAATCAGCCCCAGCATTTT. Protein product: CASSPNRGNNQPQHF.

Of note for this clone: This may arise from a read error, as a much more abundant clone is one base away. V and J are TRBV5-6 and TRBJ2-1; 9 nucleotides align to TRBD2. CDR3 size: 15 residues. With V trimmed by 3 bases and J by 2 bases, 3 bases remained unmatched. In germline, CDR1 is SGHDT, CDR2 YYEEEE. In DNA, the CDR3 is TGTGCCAGCAGCTGGCGCGGGGGGGCCTACAATGAGCAGTTCTTC. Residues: CASSWRGGAYNEQFF.